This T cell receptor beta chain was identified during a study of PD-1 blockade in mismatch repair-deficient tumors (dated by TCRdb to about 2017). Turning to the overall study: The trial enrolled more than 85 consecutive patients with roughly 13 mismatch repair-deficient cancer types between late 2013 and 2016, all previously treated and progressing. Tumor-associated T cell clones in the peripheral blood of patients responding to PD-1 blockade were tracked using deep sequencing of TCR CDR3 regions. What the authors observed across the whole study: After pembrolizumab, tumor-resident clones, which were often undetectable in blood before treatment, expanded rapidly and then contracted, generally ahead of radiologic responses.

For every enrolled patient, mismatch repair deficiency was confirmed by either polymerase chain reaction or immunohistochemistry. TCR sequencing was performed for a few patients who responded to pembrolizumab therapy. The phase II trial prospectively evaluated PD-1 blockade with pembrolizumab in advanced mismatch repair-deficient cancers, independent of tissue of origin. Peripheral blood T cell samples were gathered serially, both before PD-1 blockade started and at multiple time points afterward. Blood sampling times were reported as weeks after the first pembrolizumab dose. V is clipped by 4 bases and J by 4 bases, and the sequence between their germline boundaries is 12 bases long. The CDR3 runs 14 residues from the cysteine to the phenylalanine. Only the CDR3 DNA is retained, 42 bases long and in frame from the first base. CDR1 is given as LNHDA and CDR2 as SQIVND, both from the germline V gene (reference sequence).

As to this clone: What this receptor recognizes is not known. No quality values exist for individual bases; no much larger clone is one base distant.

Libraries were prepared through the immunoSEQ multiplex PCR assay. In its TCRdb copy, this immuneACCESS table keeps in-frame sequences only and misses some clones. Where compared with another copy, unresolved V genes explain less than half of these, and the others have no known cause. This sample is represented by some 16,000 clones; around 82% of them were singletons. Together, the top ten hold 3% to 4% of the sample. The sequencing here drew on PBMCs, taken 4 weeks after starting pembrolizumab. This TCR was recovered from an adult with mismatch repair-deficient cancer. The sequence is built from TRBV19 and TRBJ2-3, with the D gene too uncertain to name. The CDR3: CASSKTNQADTQYF. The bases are TGTGCCAGTAGTAAGACCAACCAGGCAGATACGCAGTATTTT.